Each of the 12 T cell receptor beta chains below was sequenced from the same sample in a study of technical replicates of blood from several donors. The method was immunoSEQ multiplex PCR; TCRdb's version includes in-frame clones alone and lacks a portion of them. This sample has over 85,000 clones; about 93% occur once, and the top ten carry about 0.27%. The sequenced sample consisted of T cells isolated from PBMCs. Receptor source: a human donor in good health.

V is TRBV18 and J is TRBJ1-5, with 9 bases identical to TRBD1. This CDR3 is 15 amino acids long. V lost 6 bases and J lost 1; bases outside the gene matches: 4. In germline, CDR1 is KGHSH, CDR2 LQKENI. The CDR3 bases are TGTGCCAGCTCGCTGACAGGGGGAAGCAATCAGCCCCAGCATTTT. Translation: CASSLTGGSNQPQHF.

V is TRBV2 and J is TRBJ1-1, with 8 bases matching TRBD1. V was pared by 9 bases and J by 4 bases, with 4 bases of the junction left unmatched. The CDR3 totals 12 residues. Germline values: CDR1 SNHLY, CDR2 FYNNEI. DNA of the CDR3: TGTGCCAGTACCGGGACAGGCACTGAAGCTTTCTTT. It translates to CASTGTGTEAFF.

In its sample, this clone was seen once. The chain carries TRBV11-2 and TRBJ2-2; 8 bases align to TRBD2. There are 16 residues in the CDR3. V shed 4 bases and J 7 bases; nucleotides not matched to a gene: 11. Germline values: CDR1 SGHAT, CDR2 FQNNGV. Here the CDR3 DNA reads TGTGCCAGCAGCTCGTGGTCCGGGACTAGTGTCGGGGAGCTGTTTTTT. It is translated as CASSSWSGTSVGELFF.

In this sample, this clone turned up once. The CDR3: CASSTLGTSNEQFF. Here the CDR3 DNA reads TGTGCCAGCAGTACACTAGGGACTAGTAATGAGCAGTTCTTC. The chain combines TRBV28 with TRBJ2-1, with 8 positions matching TRBD2. CDR3 length equals 14 residues. Trimming at V came to 5 bases and at J to 7 bases, leaving 7 bases not matched to a gene. From germline, CDR1 is MDHEN and CDR2 SYDVKM. The whole variable domain, remainder taken from reference TRBV28 and TRBJ2-1, is DVKVTQSSRYLVKRTGEKVFLECVQDMDHENMFWYRQDPGLGLRLIYFSYDVKMKEKGDIPEGYSVSREKKERFSLILESASTNQTSMYLCASSTLGTSNEQFFGPGTRLTVL.

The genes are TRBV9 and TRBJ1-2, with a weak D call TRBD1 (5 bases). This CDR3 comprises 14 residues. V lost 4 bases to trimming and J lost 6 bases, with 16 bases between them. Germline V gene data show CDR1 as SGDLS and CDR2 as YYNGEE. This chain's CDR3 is CASSLGAPRDGYTF. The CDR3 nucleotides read TGTGCCAGCAGCCTAGGGGCCCCCAGAGATGGCTACACCTTC.

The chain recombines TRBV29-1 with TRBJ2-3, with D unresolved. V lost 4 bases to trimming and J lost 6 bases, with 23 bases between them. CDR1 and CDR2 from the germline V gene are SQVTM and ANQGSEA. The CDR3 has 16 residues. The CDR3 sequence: CSVASSGLSPADTQYF. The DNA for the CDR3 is TGCAGCGTTGCCTCGTCAGGCCTTTCACCTGCGGATACGCAGTATTTT.

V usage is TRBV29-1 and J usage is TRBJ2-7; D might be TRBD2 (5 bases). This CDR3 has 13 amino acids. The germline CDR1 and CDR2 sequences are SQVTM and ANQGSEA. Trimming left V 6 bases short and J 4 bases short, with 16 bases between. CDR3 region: CSVRTAGDYEQYF. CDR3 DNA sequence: TGCAGCGTGCGGACGGCCGGGGATTACGAGCAGTACTTC.

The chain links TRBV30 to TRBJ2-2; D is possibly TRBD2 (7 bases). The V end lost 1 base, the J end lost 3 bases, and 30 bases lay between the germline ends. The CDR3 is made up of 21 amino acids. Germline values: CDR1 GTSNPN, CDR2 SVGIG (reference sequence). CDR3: CAWSGSGTTTSTHQHTGELFF. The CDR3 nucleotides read TGTGCCTGGAGTGGCAGCGGGACAACAACATCGACCCACCAACACACCGGGGAGCTGTTTTTT.

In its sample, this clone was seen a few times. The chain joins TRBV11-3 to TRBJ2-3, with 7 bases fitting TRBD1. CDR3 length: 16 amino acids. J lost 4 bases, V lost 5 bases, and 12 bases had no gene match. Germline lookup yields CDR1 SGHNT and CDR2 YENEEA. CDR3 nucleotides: TGTGCCAGCAGCGAGTCAACCTTTACAGGGGCAGATACGCAGTATTTT. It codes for CASSESTFTGADTQYF.

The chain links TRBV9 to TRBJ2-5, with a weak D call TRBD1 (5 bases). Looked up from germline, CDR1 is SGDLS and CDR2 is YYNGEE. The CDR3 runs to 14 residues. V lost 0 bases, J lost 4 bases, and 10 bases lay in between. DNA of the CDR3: TGTGCCAGCAGCGTAGGTTGGGGCGGAGAGACCCAGTACTTC. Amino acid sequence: CASSVGWGGETQYF.

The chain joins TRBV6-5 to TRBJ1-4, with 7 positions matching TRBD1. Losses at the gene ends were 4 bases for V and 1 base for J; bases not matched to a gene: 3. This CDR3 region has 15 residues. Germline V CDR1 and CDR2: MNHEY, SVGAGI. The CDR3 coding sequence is TGTGCCAGCAGTTCCCCAGGGGGAACTAATGAAAAACTGTTTTTT. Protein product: CASSSPGGTNEKLFF.

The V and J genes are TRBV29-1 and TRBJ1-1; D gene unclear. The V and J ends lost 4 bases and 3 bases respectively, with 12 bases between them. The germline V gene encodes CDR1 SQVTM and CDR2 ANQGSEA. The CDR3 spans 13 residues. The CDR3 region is CSVGLGPDTEAFF. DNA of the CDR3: TGCAGCGTTGGTTTGGGCCCTGACACTGAAGCTTTCTTT.